This T cell receptor (beta chain) was observed in a study of technical replicates of blood from a few donors. Germline CDR1 and CDR2: KGHSH and LQKENI. V gave up 3 bases and J gave up 5 bases; unmatched junction bases: 15. The CDR3 length is 18 residues. TCRdb's copy holds only in-frame clones and misses some; the assay was immunoSEQ multiplex PCR. The table records tens of thousands of clones, around 87% of them present only once. Material for sequencing was PBMCs. The sequence came from a human donor in good health. Some clones in this sample may be carry-over from other donors' samples. This chain joins TRBV18 and TRBJ2-2; 7 bases align to TRBD1. Here the CDR3 DNA reads TGTGCCAGCTCACCCCAACCGACAGGGCTTCGGCGAACCGGGGAGCTGTTTTTT. Protein: CASSPQPTGLRRTGELFF.